The 17 T cell receptor beta chains below come from one sample, sequenced in a study of immune evolution from preneoplasia to lung adenocarcinoma. Some clones are missing from TCRdb's copy, which holds only in-frame ones; the method was immunoSEQ multiplex PCR. Among over 30,000 clones listed, around 74% were seen once. The sequenced material came from FFPE invasive lung adenocarcinoma tissue. The receptors stem from a person between 60 and 70 years old with lung adenocarcinoma.

This chain links TRBV29-1 with TRBJ2-7; D is unclear. The CDR3 runs 12 residues. Germline CDR1 and CDR2: SQVTM and ANQGSEA. V lost 7 bases and J 2 bases, leaving 12 bases between the germline ends. CDR3 nucleotides: TGCAGCGCTGCACAGCAAACCTACGAGCAGTACTTC. Translating it yields CSAAQQTYEQYF.

The genes are TRBV5-1 and TRBJ2-1, with 14 nucleotides matching TRBD2. Trimming removed 4 bases from V and 2 bases from J; junction bases left unmatched: 8. CDR3 size: 18 residues. Germline V lookup: CDR1 SGHRS, CDR2 YFSETQ. CDR3: CASSAGEGLAGAYNEQFF. CDR3 bases: TGCGCCAGCAGCGCCGGGGAGGGACTAGCGGGAGCCTACAATGAGCAGTTCTTC.

The rearrangement joins TRBV10-3 to TRBJ2-7; D is possibly TRBD1 (5 bases). Germline loops: CDR1 ENHRY, CDR2 SYGVKD. This CDR3 contains 13 residues. The V gene lost 2 bases and the J gene lost 9 bases, with 14 bases spanning the gap. The CDR3 is CAISEAGAPGQYF. For the CDR3, the DNA is TGTGCCATCAGTGAGGCTGGGGCCCCCGGGCAGTACTTC.

The chain joins TRBV18 to TRBJ2-7, with D perhaps matching TRBD1 (6 bases). The CDR3 length is 15 residues. The germline V gene encodes CDR1 KGHSH and CDR2 LQKENI. V was pared by 6 bases and J by 3 bases, with 18 bases between. In DNA form, the CDR3 reads TGTGCCAGCTCTACGGAACCGGGACACCACTACGAGCAGTACTTC. Translation: CASSTEPGHHYEQYF.

Only a few counts were recorded for this clone. Distinct nucleotide sequences in the sample also encode this CDR3. DNA for the CDR3: TGTGCCAGCAGACCGGGATCCCCAGAGACCCAGTACTTC. It yields the protein CASRPGSPETQYF. This chain uses TRBV6-5 with TRBJ2-5, with D tentatively TRBD2 (5 bases). Trimming shortened V by 6 bases and J by 4 bases, and 12 bases separated the two germline ends. Germline V gives CDR1 MNHEY, CDR2 SVGAGI. This CDR3 comprises 13 residues.

In this sample, this clone turned up many times. The rearrangement uses TRBV2 and TRBJ2-3; 15 bases fit TRBD2. The CDR3 is made up of 15 amino acids. Germline V gene sequence: CDR1 SNHLY, CDR2 FYNNEI. J gave up 4 bases and V 6 bases, and 2 bases lay outside the gene matches. The CDR3 loop is CASRGLAGGADTQYF. In DNA, the CDR3 is TGTGCCAGCAGGGGACTAGCGGGAGGTGCAGATACGCAGTATTTT.

The rearrangement joins TRBV19 to TRBJ2-1, with 8 bases lining up with TRBD2. V lost 7 bases to trimming and J lost 7 bases; unmatched junction nucleotides: 12. CDR3 length equals 15 residues. Germline CDR1 and CDR2: LNHDA and SQIVND (reference sequence). The CDR3 loop reads CASMRGVAGTNEQFF. The CDR3 bases are TGTGCCAGTATGAGGGGGGTAGCGGGAACAAATGAGCAGTTCTTC.

The DNA of the CDR3 is TGTGCCAGCAGCCGGGACAGAAACTATGGCTACACCTTC. It yields the protein CASSRDRNYGYTF. The chain has TRBV9 and TRBJ1-2; 7 nucleotides agree with TRBD1. The CDR3 runs 13 residues. V lost 4 bases, J lost 2 bases, and 2 bases stayed unmatched. Germline V CDR1 and CDR2: SGDLS, YYNGEE.

The chain carries TRBV11-3 and TRBJ1-2, with D unresolved. Germline CDR1 SGHNT, CDR2 YENEEA. CDR3 length: 13 residues. V dropped 3 bases and J dropped 6 bases, with 11 bases sitting between them. CDR3 sequence: CASSLVGWDGYTF. For the CDR3, the DNA is TGTGCCAGCAGCTTGGTAGGGTGGGATGGCTACACCTTC.

This clone was counted ten times or more. The chain uses TRBV2 and TRBJ1-5; D remains ambiguous. This CDR3 comprises 13 residues. Germline values: CDR1 SNHLY, CDR2 FYNNEI. The V and J ends lost 7 bases and 5 bases respectively, with 12 bases between them. The CDR3 sequence: CASNTWTDQPQHF. The CDR3 DNA sequence: TGTGCCAGCAACACGTGGACGGATCAGCCCCAGCATTTT.

J is TRBJ2-7 and V is TRBV5-1; D not certain. Trimming stripped 2 bases from V and 6 bases from J, with 6 bases between. The CDR3 extends over 11 amino acids. CDR1 and CDR2 from the germline V gene are SGHRS and YFSETQ. The CDR3 loop is CASSLRGEQYF. The CDR3 DNA sequence: TGCGCCAGCAGCTTACGAGGCGAGCAGTACTTC.

This clone is labeled as medium-sized. This sequence joins TRBV7-9 and TRBJ1-3; D unclear. The V end lost 5 bases, the J end lost 2 bases, and 13 bases lay between the germline ends. This CDR3 has 15 residues. Germline-derived CDR1 and CDR2 are SEHNR and FQNEAQ (reference sequence). CDR3 coding DNA: TGTGCCAGCAGCCCTTCTGCCAAGGCTGGAAACACCATATATTTT. Translating gives CASSPSAKAGNTIYF.

The chain has TRBV11-2 and TRBJ2-7; 7 bases agree with TRBD2. J gave up 0 bases and V 7 bases, and 3 bases lay outside the gene matches. Germline CDR1 reads SGHAT; CDR2 reads FQNNGV. CDR3 length equals 13 residues. In nucleotides, the CDR3 is TGTGCCAGCAAAAGCGGGGCCTCCTACGAGCAGTACTTC. Translation gives CASKSGASYEQYF. The full variable domain, in which reference TRBV11-2 and TRBJ2-7 provide the parts outside the CDR3, is EAGVAQSPRYKIIEKRQSVAFWCNPISGHATLYWYQQILGQGPKLLIQFQNNGVVDDSQLPKDRFSAERLKGVDSTLKIQPAKLEDSAVYLCASKSGASYEQYFGPGTRLTVT.

The chain combines TRBV28 with TRBJ2-7; the D gene is possibly TRBD2 (5 bases). The germline V and J ends were trimmed by 8 bases and 2 bases, with 16 bases remaining between them. Germline V gene lookup returns CDR1 MDHEN and CDR2 SYDVKM. The CDR3 extends over 14 amino acids. CDR3 amino acids: CASSEGLYPYEQYF. The CDR3 DNA is TGTGCCAGCTCCGAGGGTCTTTATCCCTACGAGCAGTACTTC.

The chain joins TRBV19 to TRBJ1-2; 7 nucleotides line up with TRBD1. Germline lookup yields CDR1 LNHDA and CDR2 SQIVND (reference sequence). V was clipped by 4 bases and J by 4 bases; unmatched bases: 9. The CDR3 is 15 residues long. The CDR3 DNA sequence: TGTGCCAGTAGTACCCCCGACAGGGCCGGCTATGGCTACACCTTC. This codes for CASSTPDRAGYGYTF.

This sequence joins TRBV7-3 and TRBJ2-5; the D gene could be TRBD1 or TRBD2 (7 bases each). The V end was cut by 5 bases, the J end by 5 bases, with 12 bases between. Germline values: CDR1 SGHTA, CDR2 FQGTGA. This CDR3 comprises 13 residues. The DNA of the CDR3 is TGTGCCAGCAGCGGTCAGGGGGGGGAGACCCAGTACTTC. As protein: CASSGQGGETQYF.

With regard to this clone: At one of its ends the junction is not consistent with the germline gene, which may arise from a read error. This rearrangement joins TRBV7-7 to TRBJ2-7; maybe TRBD1 (5 bases). Germline-derived CDR1 and CDR2 are SSHAT and FNYEAQ (reference sequence). The CDR3 sequence is 13 residues long. The DNA of the CDR3 is TGTGCTAGCAGCATCGGACATAACTACGAGCAGTACTTC. The encoded protein is CASSIGHNYEQYF.